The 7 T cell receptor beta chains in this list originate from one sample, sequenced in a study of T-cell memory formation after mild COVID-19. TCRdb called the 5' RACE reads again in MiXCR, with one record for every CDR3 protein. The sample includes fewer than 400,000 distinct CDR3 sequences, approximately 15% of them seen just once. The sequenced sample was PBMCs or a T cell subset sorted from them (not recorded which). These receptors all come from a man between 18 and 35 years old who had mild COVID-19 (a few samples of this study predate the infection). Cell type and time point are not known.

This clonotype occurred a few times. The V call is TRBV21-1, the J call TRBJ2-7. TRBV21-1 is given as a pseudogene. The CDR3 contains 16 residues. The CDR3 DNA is TGTGCCAGCAGCAAAGATCTGACGTTTCCCTCCTACGAGCAGTACGTC. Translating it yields CASSKDLTFPSYEQYV.

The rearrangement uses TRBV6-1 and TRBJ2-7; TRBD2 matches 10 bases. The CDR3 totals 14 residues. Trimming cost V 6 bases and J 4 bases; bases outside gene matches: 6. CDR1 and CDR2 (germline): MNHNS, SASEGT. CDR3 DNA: TGTGCCAGCAGAGGGACTAGCGTTCCTTACGAGCAGTACTTC. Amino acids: CASRGTSVPYEQYF.

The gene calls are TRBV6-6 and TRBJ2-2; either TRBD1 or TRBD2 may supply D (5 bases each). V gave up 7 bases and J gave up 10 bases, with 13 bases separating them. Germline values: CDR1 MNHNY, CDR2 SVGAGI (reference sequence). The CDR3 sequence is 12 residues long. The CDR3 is CASKHRDEELFF. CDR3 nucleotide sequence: TGTGCCAGCAAGCACCGGGACGAGGAGCTGTTTTTT.

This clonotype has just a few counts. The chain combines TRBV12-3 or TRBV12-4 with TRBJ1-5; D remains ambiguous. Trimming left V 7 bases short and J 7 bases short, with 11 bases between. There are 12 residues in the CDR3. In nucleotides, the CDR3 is TGTGCCAGCATGGGAGTCAACCAGCCCCAGCATTTT. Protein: CASMGVNQPQHF.

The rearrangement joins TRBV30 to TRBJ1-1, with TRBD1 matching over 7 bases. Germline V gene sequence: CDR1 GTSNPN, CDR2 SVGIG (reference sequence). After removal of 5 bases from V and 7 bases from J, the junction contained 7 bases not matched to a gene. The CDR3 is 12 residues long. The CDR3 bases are TGTGCCTGGGCCCTCCAGGGGGTTGAAGCTTTCTTT. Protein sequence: CAWALQGVEAFF.

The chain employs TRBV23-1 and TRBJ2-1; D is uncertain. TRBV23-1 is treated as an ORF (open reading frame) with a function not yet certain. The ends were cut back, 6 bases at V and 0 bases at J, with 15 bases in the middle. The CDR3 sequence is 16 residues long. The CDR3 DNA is TGCGCCAGCAGCCACCCCCTACCGAGCTCCTACAATGAGCAGTTCTTC. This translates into CASSHPLPSSYNEQFF.

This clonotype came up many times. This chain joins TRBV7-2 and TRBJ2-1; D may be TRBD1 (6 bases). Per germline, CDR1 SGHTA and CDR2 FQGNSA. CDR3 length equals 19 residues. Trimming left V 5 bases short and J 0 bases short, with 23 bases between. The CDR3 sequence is CASSPQGLLTVSSYNEQFF. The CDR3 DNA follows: TGTGCCAGCAGCCCTCAGGGGCTCCTAACGGTTAGCTCCTACAATGAGCAGTTCTTC.